The 12 T cell receptor beta chains presented below share a single source sample, sequenced in a study of early T cells in non-severe SARS-CoV-2 infection. From the 5' RACE reads, TCRdb called clonotypes with MiXCR, one entry per CDR3 protein. Counted here are fewer than 65,000 distinct CDR3 sequences, roughly 8.2% occurring once; the ten biggest clones make up under 12%. The specimen was whole blood, collected at baseline. Source of these receptors: an adult who was a healthcare worker with PCR-confirmed SARS-CoV-2 infection or an uninfected control (not recorded which).

The J gene is TRBJ1-1, the V gene TRBV18; 9 bases map to TRBD1. Trimming took 2 bases from V and 6 from J; bases not matched to a gene: 4. In germline, CDR1 is KGHSH, CDR2 LQKENI. This CDR3 comprises 14 residues. The CDR3 nucleotides read TGTGCCAGCTCACCAGACAGGGGGTGGTCTGAAGCTTTCTTT. It yields the protein CASSPDRGWSEAFF.

The V and J genes are TRBV29-1 and TRBJ2-1, with D maybe TRBD2 (9 bases). CDR3 length equals 21 residues. V was shortened by 1 base and J by 0 bases, with 28 bases between the two germline ends. The germline V gene encodes CDR1 SQVTM and CDR2 ANQGSEA. DNA of the CDR3: TGCAGCGTTGAAGGGAGGCAGGGGGCAACTAGCGGGTCCAGCTCCTACAATGAGCAGTTCTTC. Residues: CSVEGRQGATSGSSSYNEQFF.

This clonotype was found many times. CDR3 region: CASSPLAGINEQFF. For the CDR3, the DNA is TGTGCCAGCTCACCCCTAGCGGGAATAAATGAGCAGTTCTTC. The V and J genes are TRBV18 and TRBJ2-1, with 9 bases identical to TRBD2. This CDR3 spans 14 amino acids. V was clipped by 3 bases and J by 7 bases; unmatched bases: 4. Germline-derived CDR1 and CDR2 are KGHSH and LQKENI.

This clonotype has a count of ten or more. The chain has TRBV11-2 and TRBJ2-3; tentatively, D is TRBD1 (5 bases). In germline, CDR1 is SGHAT, CDR2 FQNNGV. Trimming pared 4 bases from V and 5 bases from J, leaving 19 bases between. The CDR3 runs to 16 residues. In DNA form, the CDR3 reads TGTGCCAGCAGCTCCCGAGGAGCCAGGGTGGGAGATACGCAGTATTTT. It yields the protein CASSSRGARVGDTQYF.

This clonotype has a count of ten or more. The chain is built from TRBV7-2 and TRBJ2-7; D tentatively reads TRBD1 or TRBD2 (5 bases each). V shed 5 bases and J shed 2 bases, with 13 bases lying between them. The length of the CDR3 is 14 residues. The germline V gene has CDR1 SGHTA and CDR2 FQGNSA. CDR3 region: CASSPGTVPYEQYF. The CDR3 nucleotides are TGTGCCAGCAGCCCGGGGACGGTACCCTACGAGCAGTACTTC.

This clonotype appeared a few times. The chain has TRBV6-2 or TRBV6-3 and TRBJ2-7; D remains unclear. V gave up 2 bases and J gave up 0 bases, with 14 bases separating them. CDR1 and CDR2 (germline): MNHEY, SVGEGT. CDR3 length: 16 amino acids. DNA of the CDR3: TGTGCCAGCAGTTACCCCTCCCGAGACACCTCCTACGAGCAGTACTTC. Protein product: CASSYPSRDTSYEQYF.

This clonotype was recorded only once. The rearrangement links TRBV9 to TRBJ1-3; D unclear. The germline V and J ends were trimmed by 4 bases and 4 bases, with 12 bases remaining between them. Germline assignment: CDR1 SGDLS and CDR2 YYNGEE. The CDR3 extends over 14 amino acids. The CDR3 DNA is TGTGCCAGCAGCTCTCGGGGTGAGGGAAACACCATATATTTT. Protein: CASSSRGEGNTIYF.

In its sample, this clonotype was seen a few times. The chain combines TRBV24-1 with TRBJ2-3; D unclear. In germline, CDR1 is KGHDR, CDR2 SFDVKD. Trimming pared 5 bases from V and 2 bases from J, leaving 16 bases between. CDR3 length equals 16 residues. CDR3 sequence: CATSATRSALTDTQYF. The CDR3 nucleotides are TGTGCCACCAGTGCTACGCGGAGCGCCCTCACAGATACGCAGTATTTT.

This chain joins TRBV6-6 and TRBJ2-5, with 7 bases fitting TRBD1. This CDR3 has 12 residues. J gave up 5 bases and V 5 bases, and 2 bases lay outside the gene matches. Germline values: CDR1 MNHNY, CDR2 SVGAGI (reference sequence). This CDR3 is CASSATGETQYF. In nucleotides, the CDR3 is TGTGCCAGCAGTGCGACAGGGGAGACCCAGTACTTC.

This clonotype was found a few times. The chain combines TRBV20-1 with TRBJ2-5; 10 bases align to TRBD2. The CDR3 runs 15 residues. Unmatched junction bases numbered 10, after V lost 7 bases and J lost 2 bases. Germline V gives CDR1 DFQATT, CDR2 SNEGSKA (reference sequence). CDR3 sequence reads: CSEEELAGEQETQYF. The DNA for the CDR3 is TGCAGTGAGGAAGAGCTAGCGGGAGAGCAAGAGACCCAGTACTTC.

There are a few counts of this clonotype. The rearrangement links TRBV5-4 to TRBJ2-3; tentative D call: TRBD2 (5 bases). CDR3 size: 12 residues. Trimming left V 5 bases short and J 5 bases short, with 9 bases between. Germline V lookup: CDR1 SGHNT, CDR2 YYREEE (reference sequence). The CDR3: CASSFEGDTQYF. DNA of the CDR3: TGTGCCAGCAGTTTCGAGGGAGATACGCAGTATTTT.

This clonotype was recorded a few times. The gene calls are TRBV11-2 and TRBJ2-7; a possible D gene is TRBD2 (5 bases). Trimming shortened V by 5 bases and J by 7 bases, and 12 bases separated the two germline ends. Per the germline V gene, CDR1 is SGHAT and CDR2 is FQNNGV. CDR3 length equals 12 residues. The CDR3 reads CASSERTGEQYF. The CDR3 DNA reads TGTGCCAGCAGCGAGAGGACGGGGGAGCAGTACTTC.